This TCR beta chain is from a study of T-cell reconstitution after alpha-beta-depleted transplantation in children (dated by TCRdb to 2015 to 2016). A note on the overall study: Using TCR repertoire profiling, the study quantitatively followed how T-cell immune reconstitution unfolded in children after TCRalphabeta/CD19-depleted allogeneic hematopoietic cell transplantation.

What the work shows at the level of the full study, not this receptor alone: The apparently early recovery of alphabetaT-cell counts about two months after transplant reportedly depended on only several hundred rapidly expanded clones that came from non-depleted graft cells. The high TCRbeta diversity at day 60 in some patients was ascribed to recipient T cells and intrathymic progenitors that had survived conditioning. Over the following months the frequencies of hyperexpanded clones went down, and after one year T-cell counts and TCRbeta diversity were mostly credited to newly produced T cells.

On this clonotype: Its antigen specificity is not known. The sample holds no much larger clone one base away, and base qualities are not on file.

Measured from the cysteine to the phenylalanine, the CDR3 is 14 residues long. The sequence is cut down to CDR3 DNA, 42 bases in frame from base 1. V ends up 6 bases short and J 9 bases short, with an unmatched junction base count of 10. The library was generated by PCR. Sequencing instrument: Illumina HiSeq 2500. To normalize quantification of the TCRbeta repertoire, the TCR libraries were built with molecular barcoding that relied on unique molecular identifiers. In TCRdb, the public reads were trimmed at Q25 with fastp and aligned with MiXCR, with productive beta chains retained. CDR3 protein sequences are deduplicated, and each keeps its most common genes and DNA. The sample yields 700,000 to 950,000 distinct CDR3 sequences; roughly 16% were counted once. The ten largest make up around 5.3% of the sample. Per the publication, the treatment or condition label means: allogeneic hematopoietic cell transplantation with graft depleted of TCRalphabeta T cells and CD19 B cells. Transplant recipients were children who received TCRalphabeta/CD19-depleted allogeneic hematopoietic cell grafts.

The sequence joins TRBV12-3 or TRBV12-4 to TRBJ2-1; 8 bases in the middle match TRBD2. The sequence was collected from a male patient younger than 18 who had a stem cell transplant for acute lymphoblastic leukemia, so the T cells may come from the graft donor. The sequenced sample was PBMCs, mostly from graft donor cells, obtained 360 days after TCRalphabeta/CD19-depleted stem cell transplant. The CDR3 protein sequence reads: CASSRGGRSGEQFF. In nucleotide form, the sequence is TGTGCCAGCAGCCGGGGGGGACGGAGTGGTGAGCAGTTCTTC.